These T cell receptor beta chains were read from a single sample in a study of blood T cell repertoires in COVID-19. The repertoire was sequenced with immunoSEQ multiplex PCR; TCRdb's copy has only in-frame clones and lacks some. This table has approximately 160,000 clones, more than 60% appearing once. Sample: peripheral blood. The receptors were sampled from a man in his fifties or sixties with acute or convalescent COVID-19. Each CDR3 is given with its conserved first and last residue. Some rows have no size entry. The others give once, few or many, or a class for an expanded clone.

clone_size	cdr3_length	v_call	cdr3_aa
-	13	TRBV5-6	CASRQGAEDTQYF
-	12	TRBV12-3/TRBV12-4	CASSLGGYEAFF
few	13	TRBV12-3/TRBV12-4	CASRGTGNYEQYF
-	15	TRBV11-2	CASSLVKGTGGSQYF
-	14	TRBV4-3	CASSPSRGTGELFF
once	15	TRBV7-3	CASSDGEAFYNEQFF
-	14	TRBV7-9	CASSLDSLNSPLHF
-	12	TRBV5-1	CASSSRTDTQYF
few	14	TRBV11-3	CASSVRQGDNEQYF
-	12	TRBV3-1/TRBV3-2	CASSHPDRPLHF
-	13	TRBV24-1	CATSERDTGELFF
once	17	TRBV10-3	CAISAASGGLSYNEQFF
-	15	TRBV11-2	CASSLETVSGTEAFF
-	17	TRBV7-3	CASSLTPASGGQETQYF
-	12	TRBV30	CASQGFRYEQYF
-	11	TRBV4-2	CASSQDLDFNF
few	15	TRBV7-6	CASSLGGAESYEQYF
-	19	TRBV7-8	CASSSRLISGTGGSYEQYF
-	17	TRBV5-1	CASSLAKGGGPTDTQYF
-	16	TRBV6-6	CASSSVGGTNTGELFF
-	13	TRBV11-2	CASSSLANQPQHF
-	16	TRBV7-8	CASSTQGARLNEKLFF
-	15	TRBV5-6	CASSSVGGAYNEQFF
-	15	TRBV6-5	CASSYSGGGEETQYF
few	13	TRBV29-1	CSVEGQAGNTQYF